One T cell receptor (beta chain) is described in this entry. Its antigen is unknown. The data belong to a study of cytomegalovirus exposure and HLA in healthy donors. CDR1 and CDR2 (germline): LGHNA, YNFKEQ. CDR3 length: 15 amino acids. V was clipped by 5 bases and J by 1 base, with 12 bases between them. It was with 60 Vbeta and 13 Jbeta primers that the PCR ran. Profiling relied on immunoSEQ multiplex PCR, and the TCRdb table lists in-frame clones only, not all of them. The sample has about 80,000 clones, around 82% seen once. Study conclusions and caveats: Researchers reported in a later analysis that common viral pathogens appeared linked to several top clusters. As a later analysis revealed, most CMV-associated TCR beta chains appeared HLA-restricted.

This receptor was identified in a man in his fifties in good health and CMV-seronegative. The specimen was PBMCs. The chain links TRBV4-2 to TRBJ1-5; a weak D match, TRBD1 (6 bases). The CDR3 loop reads CASSTGTGSNQPQHF. The CDR3, as DNA: TGTGCCAGCAGCACAGGGACGGGGAGCAATCAGCCCCAGCATTTT.